The sequence of this T cell receptor (beta chain) was determined in a study of post-analysis software for immune sequencing data. Study context: Disease courses included relapsing-remitting, secondary progressive and progressive-relapsing multiple sclerosis. Study findings and constraints: Significantly lower normalized Chao1 diversity was found in patients with multiple sclerosis relative to controls. A few TRBV segments occurring more often in patients than controls included TRBV5-6, TRBV5-1 and TRBV20-1. F measure showed strong co-clustering of same-batch samples.

Prepared TCR beta cDNA libraries contained unique molecular identifiers. Out of roughly 0.95 to 11 million T cells, about 510,000 cDNA molecules were generated. TCRdb analysed the PCR reads with MiXCR anew, one entry per CDR3 protein. The sample has around 440,000 distinct CDR3 sequences, approximately 45% seen once; the top ten hold around 10%. The CDR3 length is 15 residues. Trimming left V 0 bases short and J 1 base short, with 9 bases between. Germline CDR1 and CDR2: MNHNY and SVGAGI (reference sequence). Comments on this clonotype: What it recognizes is unknown.

V is TRBV6-6 and J is TRBJ2-5; TRBD2 is a possible D gene (6 bases). Sequencing input: blood. This sequence was found in a girl aged 5-17 years with multiple sclerosis. Written as DNA, the CDR3 is TGTGCCAGCAGTTACTCGTGGGGGGTCCAAGAGACCCAGTACTTC. Its translation: CASSYSWGVQETQYF.